The present T cell receptor (beta chain) was sequenced within a study of blood T cell repertoires in COVID-19. Study-level information: Samples came from the United States, Italy and Spain, spanning acute and convalescent COVID-19. PBMCs, B-cell-depleted T cells, or T cells provided the cDNA or gDNA that made up the material.

Followed longitudinally, the Seattle patients had been enrolled during active infection. The CDR3 is 18 residues long. Germline V CDR1 and CDR2: SGHDN, FVKESK. Trimming at V came to 0 bases and at J to 4 bases, leaving 15 bases not matched to a gene. Authors' analysis steps: Reference gene primers were amplified, and this amplification served to estimate nucleated cell counts. Sequencing used immunoSEQ multiplex PCR; TCRdb keeps in-frame clones, though not all of them. The DNA gave D and trimming, while V, J and clone size come from that table. Among about 480,000 clones listed, approximately 89% were seen once.

Sequenced: peripheral blood. The TCR was taken from a man younger than 35 with COVID-19, enrolled during active disease. This chain connects TRBV14 to TRBJ2-7; 7 positions match TRBD2. As DNA, the CDR3 is TGTGCCAGCAGCCAAGAAAGACCGGGGGGAGGTTCCAGTTACGAGCAGTACTTC. Translation gives CASSQERPGGGSSYEQYF.